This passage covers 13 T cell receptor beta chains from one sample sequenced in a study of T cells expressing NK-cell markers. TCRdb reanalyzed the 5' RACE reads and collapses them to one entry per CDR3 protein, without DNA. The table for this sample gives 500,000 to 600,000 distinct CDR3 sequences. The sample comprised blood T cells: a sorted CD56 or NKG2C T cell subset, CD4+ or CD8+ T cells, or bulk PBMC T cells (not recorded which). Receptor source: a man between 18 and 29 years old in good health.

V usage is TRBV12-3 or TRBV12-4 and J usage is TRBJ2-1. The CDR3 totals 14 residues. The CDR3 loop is CASSFLSQNNEQFF.

This chain's CDR3 is CASSLGPRAREQYF. The chain recombines TRBV5-5 with TRBJ2-7. Germline CDR1 reads SGHKS; CDR2 reads YYEKEE (reference sequence). The CDR3 loop spans 14 amino acids. Using reference TRBV5-5 and TRBJ2-7 for the parts outside the CDR3, the full variable domain is DAGVTQSPTHLIKTRGQQVTLRCSPISGHKSVSWYQQVLGQGPQFIFQYYEKEERGRGNFPDRFSARQFPNYSSELNVNALLLGDSALYLCASSLGPRAREQYFGPGTRLTVT.

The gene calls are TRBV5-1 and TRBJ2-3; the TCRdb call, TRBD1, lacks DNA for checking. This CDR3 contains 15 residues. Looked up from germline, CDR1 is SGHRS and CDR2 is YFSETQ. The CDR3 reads CASRSNRESTDTQYF.

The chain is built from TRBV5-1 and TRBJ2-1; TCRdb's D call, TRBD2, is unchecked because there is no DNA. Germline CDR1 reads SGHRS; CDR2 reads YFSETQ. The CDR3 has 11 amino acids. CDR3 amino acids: CASSLAGGMFF.

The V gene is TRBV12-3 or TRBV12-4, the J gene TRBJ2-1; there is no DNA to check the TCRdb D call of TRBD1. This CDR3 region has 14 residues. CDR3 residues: CASSPGESTHEQFF.

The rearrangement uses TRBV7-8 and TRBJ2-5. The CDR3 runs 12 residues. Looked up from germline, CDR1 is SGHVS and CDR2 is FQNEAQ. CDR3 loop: CASSLGFETQYF.

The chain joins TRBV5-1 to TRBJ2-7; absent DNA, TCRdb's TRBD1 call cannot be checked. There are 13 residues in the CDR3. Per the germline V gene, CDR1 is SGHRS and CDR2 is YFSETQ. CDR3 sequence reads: CASAGNRAYEQYF.

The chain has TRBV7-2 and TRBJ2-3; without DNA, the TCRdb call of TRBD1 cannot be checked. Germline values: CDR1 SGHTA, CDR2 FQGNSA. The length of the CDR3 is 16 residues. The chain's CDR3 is CASSVRRGTGTYTQYF. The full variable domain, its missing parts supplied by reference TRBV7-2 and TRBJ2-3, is GAGVSQSPSNKVTEKGKDVELRCDPISGHTALYWYRQSLGQGLEFLIYFQGNSAPDKSGLPSDRFSAERTGGSVSTLTIQRTQQEDSAVYLCASSVRRGTGTYTQYFGPGTRLTVL.

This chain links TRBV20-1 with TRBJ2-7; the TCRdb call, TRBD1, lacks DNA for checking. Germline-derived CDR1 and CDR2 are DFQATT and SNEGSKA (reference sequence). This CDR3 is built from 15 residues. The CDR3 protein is CSARGTVLSPYEQYF.

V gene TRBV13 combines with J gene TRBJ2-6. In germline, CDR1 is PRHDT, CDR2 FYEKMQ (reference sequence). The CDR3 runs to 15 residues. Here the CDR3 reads CASSLKAAGANVLTF.

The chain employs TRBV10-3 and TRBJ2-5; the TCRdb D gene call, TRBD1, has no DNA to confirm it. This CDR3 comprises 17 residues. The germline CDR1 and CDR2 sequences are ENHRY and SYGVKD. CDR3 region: CAISEAHPRGTQETQYF.

Here the CDR3 reads CASSLAPRAGNQPQHF. V is TRBV7-8 and J is TRBJ1-5. The CDR3 loop spans 16 amino acids. Germline V gene lookup returns CDR1 SGHVS and CDR2 FQNEAQ. Variable domain in full (rest from reference TRBV7-8 and TRBJ1-5): GAGVSQSPRYKVAKRGQDVALRCDPISGHVSLFWYQQALGQGPEFLTYFQNEAQLDKSGLPSDRFFAERPEGSVSTLKIQRTQQEDSAVYLCASSLAPRAGNQPQHFGDGTRLSIL.

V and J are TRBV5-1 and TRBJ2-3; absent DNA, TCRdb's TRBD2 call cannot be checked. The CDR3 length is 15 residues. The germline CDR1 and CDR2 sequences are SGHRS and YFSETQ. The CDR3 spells CASSFSGDRADTQYF.